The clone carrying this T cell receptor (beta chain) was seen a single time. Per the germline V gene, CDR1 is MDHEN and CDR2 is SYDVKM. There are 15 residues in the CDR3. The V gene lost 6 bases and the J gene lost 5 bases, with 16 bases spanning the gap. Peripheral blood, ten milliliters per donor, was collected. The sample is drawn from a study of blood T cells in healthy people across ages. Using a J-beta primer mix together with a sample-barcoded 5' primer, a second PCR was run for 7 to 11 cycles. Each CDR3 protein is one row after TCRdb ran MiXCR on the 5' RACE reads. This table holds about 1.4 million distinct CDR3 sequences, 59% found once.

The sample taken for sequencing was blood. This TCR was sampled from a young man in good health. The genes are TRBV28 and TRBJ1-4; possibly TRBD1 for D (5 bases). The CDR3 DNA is TGTGCCAGCAGCCAGGGCCGAGGGATGAATGAAAAACTGTTTTTT. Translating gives CASSQGRGMNEKLFF.